This TCR beta chain was retrieved from a study of blood T cell repertoires in COVID-19. Study in general: The United States, Italy and Spain supplied acute and convalescent COVID-19 samples. The cDNA or gDNA used as material had been derived from T cells, B-cell-depleted T cells, or PBMCs.

Participants came from about two dozen US areas, aged roughly 18 to 95 years. Participant-given clinical history determined each cohort assignment. Generated by immunoSEQ multiplex PCR, the TCRdb table keeps only in-frame clones and is missing some. There are 150,000 to 250,000 clones in the sample; about nine tenths occur only once, and about 2.3% lies in the top ten. This TCR derives from a woman in her twenties or thirties who had recovered from COVID-19. Sequences were obtained from PBMCs or T cells enriched from blood (not recorded which).

CDR3 amino acids: CATSDKGAGVRNEQFF. The CDR3 DNA follows: TGTGCCACCAGTGATAAGGGAGCGGGAGTACGCAATGAGCAGTTCTTC. This sequence joins TRBV24-1 and TRBJ2-1, with 8 positions matching TRBD2. CDR3 length equals 16 residues. CDR1 KGHDR and CDR2 SFDVKD come from the germline V gene. With 3 bases clipped from V and 6 bases from J, the junction kept 9 bases outside the gene matches.